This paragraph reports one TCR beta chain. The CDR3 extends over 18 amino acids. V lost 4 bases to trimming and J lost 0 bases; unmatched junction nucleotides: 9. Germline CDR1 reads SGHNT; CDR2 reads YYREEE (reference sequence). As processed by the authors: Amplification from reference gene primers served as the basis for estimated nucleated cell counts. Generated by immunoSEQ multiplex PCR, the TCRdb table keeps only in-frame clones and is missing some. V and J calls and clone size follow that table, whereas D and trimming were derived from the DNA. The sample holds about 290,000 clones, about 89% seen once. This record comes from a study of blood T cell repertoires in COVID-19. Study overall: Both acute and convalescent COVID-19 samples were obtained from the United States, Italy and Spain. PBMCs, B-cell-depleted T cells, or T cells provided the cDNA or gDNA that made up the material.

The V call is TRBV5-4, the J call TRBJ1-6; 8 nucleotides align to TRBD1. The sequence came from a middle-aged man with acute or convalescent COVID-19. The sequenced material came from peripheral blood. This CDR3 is CASSRGQGLSSYNSPLHF. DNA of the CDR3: TGTGCCAGCAGCAGAGGACAGGGCTTAAGCTCCTATAATTCACCCCTCCACTTT.